Listed below are T cell receptor beta chains from one sample, sequenced in a study of blood T cell repertoires in COVID-19. Produced via immunoSEQ multiplex PCR; TCRdb's table is partial and in-frame only. The table includes about 150,000 clones, about nine tenths detected once. Sequencing was performed on PBMCs or T cells enriched from blood (not recorded which). The receptors were sampled from a woman between 40 and 55 years old who had been exposed to COVID-19. CDR3s include the opening cysteine and the closing phenylalanine or tryptophan. D genes are given only for firm matches. Some rows have no size entry. The others give once, few or many, or a class for an expanded clone.

>TRBV19|.|TRBJ1-1|TRBD1
TGTGCCAGTAGTAAGGGGCAGGGGGAGTGGGTTAACACTGAAGCTTTCTTT
CASSKGQGEWVNTEAFF
>TRBV5-1|.|TRBJ1-3|.
TGCGCCAGCTCCAGGGACAACTCTGGAAACACCATATATTTT
CASSRDNSGNTIYF
>TRBV15|.|TRBJ2-2|.
TGTGCCACCAGCAGAGATACGGCCGGGGAGCTGTTTTTT
CATSRDTAGELFF
>TRBV5-1|.|TRBJ1-2|TRBD1
TGCGCCAGCGGACGACAGGGAGACCCCTCGGACTATGGCTACACCTTC
CASGRQGDPSDYGYTF
>TRBV5-6|.|TRBJ2-3|.
TGTGCCAGCAGCTTACCGGGAGCCGATACAGATACGCAGTATTTT
CASSLPGADTDTQYF
>TRBV6-1|.|TRBJ1-3|.
TGTGCCAGCAGTGAGTTGCAGGGGTCATACTCTGGAAACACCATATATTTT
CASSELQGSYSGNTIYF
>TRBV10-2|.|TRBJ1-3|.
TGCGCCAGTTCAACAGGTTTTACTGGAAACACCATATATTTT
CASSTGFTGNTIYF
>TRBV28|.|TRBJ1-1|.
TGTGCCAGCAGTTTATCTTGGAGAGCGAACACTGAAGCTTTCTTT
CASSLSWRANTEAFF
>TRBV25-1|.|TRBJ1-2|.
TGTGCCAGCAGGCGGGAGGGGAGGAAAGGCTACACCTTC
CASRREGRKGYTF
>TRBV27|.|TRBJ1-2|TRBD1
TGTGCCAGCAGTCTAAGACAGGGGTCGCCTAACTATGGCTACACCTTC
CASSLRQGSPNYGYTF
>TRBV25-1|.|TRBJ2-7|TRBD1
TGTGCCAGCAAGCCCTCGGGACAGAACTACGAGCAGTACTTC
CASKPSGQNYEQYF
>TRBV15|.|TRBJ1-1|TRBD1
TGTGCCACCAGCAGAGAAGGACAGGGGGAGACTGAAGCTTTCTTT
CATSREGQGETEAFF
>TRBV2|.|TRBJ1-5|TRBD1
TGTGCCAGCCGCCGGGACAGTCACAATCAGCCCCAGCATTTT
CASRRDSHNQPQHF
>TRBV5-1|.|TRBJ2-5|.
TGCGCCAGCAGCTTGGACGGGGAGACCTTCGGGACCCAGTACTTC
CASSLDGETFGTQYF
>TRBV28|.|TRBJ2-7|TRBD1
TGTGCCAGCAGTTTTCCAGGGGGCAGGGACGAGCAGTACTTC
CASSFPGGRDEQYF
>TRBV2|.|TRBJ1-6|.
TGTGCCAGCACCTCGGAGGGGGGGTATAATTCACCCCTCCACTTT
CASTSEGGYNSPLHF
>TRBV29-1|.|TRBJ1-1|TRBD1
TGCAGCGTTGACAGGGGGGTGAACACTGAAGCTTTCTTT
CSVDRGVNTEAFF
>TRBV6-1|once|TRBJ1-5|.
TGTGCCAGCAGTGAAGTGGGGGGAGATCAGCCCCAGCATTTT
CASSEVGGDQPQHF
>TRBV5-1|.|TRBJ2-5|TRBD2
TGCGCCAGCAGCGTAGTAGCGGGGGGCAAGGAGACCCAGTACTTC
CASSVVAGGKETQYF
>TRBV19|once|TRBJ1-1|.
TGTGCCAGTAGTGCGACCGGCGGGCTGGGCACTGAAGCTTTCTTT
CASSATGGLGTEAFF
>TRBV3-1/TRBV3-2|.|TRBJ2-2|TRBD2
TGTGCCAGCAGCTCGCGTGGACTAGCGGGAACCGGGGAGCTGTTTTTT
CASSSRGLAGTGELFF
>TRBV5-5|.|TRBJ1-1|.
TGTGCCAGCAGCTTCCGGGGAACTGAAGCTTTCTTT
CASSFRGTEAFF
>TRBV7-2|.|TRBJ1-1|.
TGTGCCAGCAGCTTAAGCGCGAACACTGAAGCTTTCTTT
CASSLSANTEAFF
>TRBV5-1|.|TRBJ1-1|.
TGCGCCAGCAGGGGGGGGCAGGTCACTGAAGCTTTCTTT
CASRGGQVTEAFF